This paragraph reports one TCR beta chain. Its antigen is still unknown. Each CDR3 protein is one row after TCRdb ran MiXCR on the 5' RACE reads. The data show 15,000 to 20,000 distinct CDR3 sequences, around 6.9% seen once. V was cut by 4 bases and J by 7 bases, with 21 bases left in between. CDR1 SGDLS and CDR2 YYNGEE come from the germline V gene. The CDR3 spans 17 residues. These data come from a study of spatial heterogeneity in lung cancer. Study-wide findings and caveats: Expanded intratumoral alpha and beta TCR counts tracked tumor mutation counts.

Time point denoted: sample taken at primary tumor resection. Samples came from 72 TRACERx patients with untreated early-stage lung cancer. Unsorted samples of tumor, nontumor lung or frozen PBMC had their whole RNA sequenced. The rearrangement links TRBV9 to TRBJ1-6; weak D call: TRBD1 (5 bases). This sequence was found in a male donor with early-stage non-small cell lung cancer. The sample was lung tumor tissue, taken at surgery. DNA for the CDR3: TGTGCCAGCAGCTCGGGGGTCGGGCAGGGTCAGAATTCACCCCTCCACTTT. Amino acids: CASSSGVGQGQNSPLHF.